This T cell receptor beta chain was obtained from a study of patients and donors after allogeneic stem cell transplantation (dated by TCRdb to the early 2020s). This clonotype appeared a few times. The target of this receptor is not known. One base away there is no much larger clone; base qualities are not given. The CDR3 has 17 amino acids, counting the end cysteine and phenylalanine. CDR3 DNA only is kept here, 51 bases in frame from base 1. The junction carries 23 bases between V and J, which are trimmed by 4 bases and 8 bases respectively. The method was RT-PCR. Sequencing was performed on a NextSeq 550. TCRdb cleaned the public reads at Q25 with fastp, built clones with MiXCR and kept in-frame beta chains. Rows are unified per CDR3 protein, each entry keeping the most common DNA and genes. The sample yields around 150,000 distinct CDR3 sequences; about 29% were counted once. The ten biggest clones cover under 3.5% of the sample.

This receptor chain uses TRBV12-3 or TRBV12-4 and TRBJ1-4, with TRBD1 perhaps the D gene, on 6 matching bases. Sequencing input: blood, either unsorted or a sorted T cell fraction (not recorded which). The receptor comes from a human donor who was either an allogeneic HSCT recipient or a stem cell or donor lymphocyte infusion donor (not recorded which). It is not recorded whose cells these are; they may come from a transplant donor. The nucleotide sequence reads as follows: TGTGCCAGCAGTTCCTCACTCAACAGGGTGGAGAGGGAAAAACTGTTTTTT. Its translation reads: CASSSSLNRVEREKLFF.